What follows describes a single TCR beta chain. This sample is part of a study of blood T cell repertoires in COVID-19. CDR3 length equals 18 residues. Germline V gene sequence: CDR1 ENHRY, CDR2 SYGVKD. The V segment lost 2 bases and the J segment 3 bases; nucleotides outside the gene matches: 10. TCRdb keeps only in-frame clones here, not all; method: immunoSEQ multiplex PCR. This sample yields about 170,000 clones, of which approximately 86% are seen a single time; roughly 8.1% belongs to the top ten. Material for sequencing was peripheral blood. The sequence was obtained from a woman at least 80 years old with COVID-19, enrolled during active disease. This chain links TRBV10-3 with TRBJ1-2; 12 bases are shared with TRBD1. The CDR3 bases are TGTGCCATCAGTGAGCCGGGGGACCGGGACAGGGGGCACTATGGCTACACCTTC. Translated: CAISEPGDRDRGHYGYTF.